In this sample, the clone carrying this TCR beta chain turned up a few times. Germline lookup yields CDR1 SGHTA and CDR2 FQGNSA. The CDR3 runs to 15 residues. V was trimmed by 5 bases and J by 1 base, leaving 11 bases between them. These data belong to a study of T-cell memory formation after mild COVID-19. TCRdb redid the calling of the 5' RACE reads with MiXCR, one entry per CDR3 protein. The sample contains 280,000 or so distinct CDR3 sequences, about 20% of which appear only once. Sequenced material: PBMCs or a T cell subset sorted from them (not recorded which). The genes are TRBV7-2 and TRBJ2-2; D possibly corresponds to TRBD2 (6 bases). The clonotype originates from a man younger than 35 who had mild COVID-19 (a few samples of this study predate the infection). Cell type and time point are not known. This CDR3 is CASSRRAGNTGELFF. In DNA form, the CDR3 reads TGTGCCAGCAGCCGGAGAGCGGGGAACACCGGGGAGCTGTTTTTT.